Each of the 11 T cell receptor beta chains below was sequenced from the same sample in a study of T cells in Graves' hyperthyroidism and ophthalmopathy. Amplified TCR beta CDR3 regions came from RNA transcripts. The TCR CDR3 was amplified in a first-round RT-PCR using the HTBI primer set. MiXCR was run by TCRdb on the multiplex PCR reads, yielding one entry per CDR3 protein. The table shows approximately 620,000 distinct CDR3 sequences, with 16% occurring only once. The sample taken for sequencing was blood. All receptors derive from a woman between 40 and 55 years old with Graves' ophthalmopathy.

The chain links TRBV27 to TRBJ2-7, with 11 bases aligning to TRBD2. The V segment lost 10 bases and the J segment 3 bases; nucleotides outside the gene matches: 8. Per the germline V gene, CDR1 is MNHEY and CDR2 is SMNVEV (reference sequence). The CDR3 length is 14 residues. CDR3: CATRLAGSNYEQYF. Written as DNA, the CDR3 is TGTGCCACCAGACTAGCGGGGAGCAACTACGAGCAGTACTTC.

The V and J genes are TRBV9 and TRBJ2-7; D unclear. The germline V gene encodes CDR1 SGDLS and CDR2 YYNGEE. The length of the CDR3 is 13 residues. V lost 4 bases, J lost 3 bases, and 11 bases lay in between. As DNA, the CDR3 is TGTGCCAGCAGCCCCCAAGGGCACTACGAGCAGTACTTC. This encodes CASSPQGHYEQYF.

The chain joins TRBV6-1 to TRBJ2-7; possibly TRBD2 for D (6 bases). CDR3 length equals 15 residues. The germline V gene has CDR1 MNHNS and CDR2 SASEGT. V was trimmed by 2 bases and J by 2 bases, leaving 13 bases between them. The CDR3, as DNA: TGTGCCAGCAGTGAATACGTGGGACTGACCTACGAGCAGTACTTC. Amino acids: CASSEYVGLTYEQYF.

CDR3: CAISDPDSPLHF. CDR3 nucleotide sequence: TGTGCCATCAGTGATCCCGATTCACCCCTCCACTTT. This chain joins TRBV10-3 and TRBJ1-6; D is uncertain. V lost 3 bases to trimming and J lost 8 bases, with 5 bases between them. Germline-derived CDR1 and CDR2 are ENHRY and SYGVKD. This CDR3 has 12 amino acids.

Many counts were recorded for this clonotype. The chain combines TRBV18 with TRBJ2-7; tentatively, D is TRBD1 (5 bases). Germline CDR1 and CDR2: KGHSH and LQKENI. Trimming stripped 2 bases from V and 3 bases from J, with 14 bases between. The CDR3 length is 15 residues. The chain's CDR3 is CASSPNPDSYYEQYF. CDR3 DNA sequence: TGTGCCAGCTCACCAAATCCCGACAGCTACTACGAGCAGTACTTC. Together with reference TRBV18 and TRBJ2-7, the CDR3 gives the full variable domain: NAGVMQNPRHLVRRRGQEARLRCSPMKGHSHVYWYRQLPEEGLKFMVYLQKENIIDESGMPKERFSAEFPKEGPSILRIQQVVRGDSAAYFCASSPNPDSYYEQYFGPGTRLTVT.

This rearrangement joins TRBV12-3 or TRBV12-4 to TRBJ1-5; no clear D. Trimming pared 5 bases from V and 9 bases from J, leaving 14 bases between. This CDR3 has 13 residues. CDR3 DNA sequence: TGTGCCAGCAGTGCCTTCGTTAGACTGCCCCAGCATTTT. Translated, it gives CASSAFVRLPQHF.

About this clonotype itself: A much larger clonotype is one base distant, so this may be a read error. V usage is TRBV11-2 and J usage is TRBJ1-1, with D possibly matching TRBD1 (5 bases). There are 15 residues in the CDR3. In germline, CDR1 is SGHAT, CDR2 FQNNGV. V gave up 7 bases and J gave up 0 bases, with 15 bases separating them. The CDR3 loop is CASNNQVDMNTEAFF. Written as DNA, the CDR3 is TGTGCCAGCAATAACCAGGTGGACATGAACACTGAAGCTTTCTTT.

This clonotype appeared a few times. The chain carries TRBV20-1 and TRBJ2-7; the match to TRBD2 covers 7 bases. With 3 bases clipped from V and 2 bases from J, the junction kept 4 bases outside the gene matches. The CDR3 loop spans 13 amino acids. The germline V gene encodes CDR1 DFQATT and CDR2 SNEGSKA (reference sequence). In DNA, the CDR3 is TGCAGTGCTAGCAGCGGGGCGGCCTACGAGCAGTACTTC. Translating gives CSASSGAAYEQYF.

At least ten counts were recorded for this clonotype. The chain employs TRBV6-2 or TRBV6-3 and TRBJ2-2, with a possible D match to TRBD2 (5 bases). V was clipped by 6 bases and J by 3 bases, with 11 bases between them. Germline CDR1 and CDR2: MNHEY and SVGEGT. This CDR3 spans 14 amino acids. This CDR3 reads CASRRSSDTGELFF. The DNA of the CDR3 is TGTGCCAGCAGGAGGAGTAGCGACACCGGGGAGCTGTTTTTT.

This clonotype was observed a handful of times. The chain joins TRBV9 to TRBJ2-3, with 7 bases fitting TRBD2. Germline V CDR1 and CDR2: SGDLS, YYNGEE. This CDR3 is built from 15 residues. V trimming: 3 bases; J trimming: 2 bases; junction bases outside the gene matches: 6. The CDR3 DNA sequence: TGTGCCAGCAGCGCTAGCGGAACTATCACAGATACGCAGTATTTT. Translation gives CASSASGTITDTQYF.

The chain employs TRBV19 and TRBJ2-1; TRBD2 agrees at 10 bases. This CDR3 region has 15 residues. Unmatched junction bases numbered 2, after V lost 2 bases and J lost 4 bases. The germline CDR1 and CDR2 sequences are LNHDA and SQIVND (reference sequence). The CDR3 reads CASSITAGGYNEQFF. The CDR3 bases are TGTGCCAGTAGTATAACAGCGGGGGGGTACAATGAGCAGTTCTTC.